This TCR beta chain was identified during a study of T cells in Graves' hyperthyroidism and ophthalmopathy (dated by TCRdb to between 2017 and 2020). Regarding the complete study: Peripheral blood was sampled at the time of initial diagnosis, prior to any treatment. To identify TCR V-J signatures that set the groups apart, the researchers used a discovery cohort of about a hundred patients, made up of approximately 43 with Graves' ophthalmopathy and 57 with stable Graves' hyperthyroidism. TCR Vbeta CDR3 sequencing of fewer than 150 peripheral blood samples (roughly 41 ophthalmopathy, 75 hyperthyroidism and approximately 17 progressor patients) is reported in the paper. The roughly 90 discovery patients were divided at random into training and test sets in a 7:3 ratio. The study also compared thyroid tissue and blood T-cell repertoires from more than 5 Graves' hyperthyroidism patients. After sampling, hyperthyroidism patients received methimazole starting at 30 mg daily, and ophthalmopathy patients received high-dose intravenous methylprednisolone. Whether ophthalmopathy could be predicted prospectively was tested in an independent validation cohort made up of under 20 hyperthyroidism patients plus 17 patients who later progressed to ophthalmopathy.

The CDR3 sequence holds 14 residues, the cysteine and phenylalanine included. Just the 42-base CDR3 DNA is kept, in frame starting at base 1. V is trimmed back by 4 bases and J by 5 bases, and the junction contains 3 bases that no gene match accounts for. From the germline V gene, CDR1 is MGHRA and CDR2 is YSYEKL. To note about this clonotype: What antigen it recognizes has not been identified. No base quality information exists; no much larger clone differs at one position.

Ophthalmopathy patients had moderately to severely active disease, with a Clinical Activity Score of 3 or more, a NOSPECS grade of 4 or more, and a disease duration of less than 3 months. Patients with uncontrolled infections, other autoimmune diseases, pregnancy or lactation were excluded. Diagnoses relied on clinical symptoms, serum thyroxine and TRAb, thyroid ultrasound and orbital computed tomography. Ficoll-Paque density gradient centrifugation was used to isolate PBMCs from around 10 ml of fresh peripheral blood. Total RNA was extracted using Trizol reagent, and RNA quality was assessed on an Agilent 2100 Bioanalyzer. Amplification of TCR beta CDR3 regions was carried out from RNA transcripts. A first-round RT-PCR of the TCR CDR3 used the HTBI primer set with the Qiagen OneStep RT-PCR kit. The libraries were constructed in a second round of multiplex PCR and then size-selected and purified. Paired-end sequencing of the libraries was performed with 100 bp reads on an Illumina HiSeq2000. In the original analysis: Raw data were processed with SOAPnuke, discarding reads with adapters, uncalled bases, mean Phred below 15, or no exact constant-primer or identifier match. COPE v1.2.5 was used to merge high-quality paired reads, and clonotypes were defined as unique nucleotide sequences. Clonotypes were aligned to IMGT TRBV, TRBD and TRBJ reference segments using MiTCR v1.1. The analysis included only V-J combinations with a frequency above 0.0001, which together covered approximately 99% of the repertoires. A TCS score was defined as the ratio between F50 (clonal expansion) and ExV (chaos), using BLOSUM62-based TCRdist between CDR3 peptides within each V-J. Welch's t-statistics and random forest reduced just over 500 V-J features to under 15, which were used in a naive Bayes classifier (R e1071). TCRdb reran the public reads through fastp at Q25 and MiXCR, keeping productive beta chains. When rows share a CDR3 protein, they turn into one entry using the most common DNA and genes. The V and J calls and clone size come from TCRdb's table, not from the authors' own analysis. The sample table lists around 620,000 distinct CDR3 sequences, 14% of them with a count of one. Of the sample, roughly 7% is held by the ten largest clones.

Study-wide findings and limitations: Most expanded thyroid clonotypes (frequency above 0.001) were also found in blood, which suggests that blood repertoires may mirror thyroid immune responses. In cross-validation, a model built on a 13 V-J signature told ophthalmopathy apart from stable hyperthyroidism with under 90% sensitivity and around 81% specificity, and in testing the same model reached 80%/75%. In validation, progression to ophthalmopathy was predicted by the model with around 70% sensitivity and roughly 72% specificity, a median of 6.5 months before onset. No statistical method was used to set the sample size in advance, and investigators knew the group allocation.

Sequenced: blood. The sequence came from a woman aged 18-29 years with Graves' ophthalmopathy. The receptor chain draws on TRBV4-1 and TRBJ2-4; a stretch of 9 junction bases matches TRBD1. The sequenced DNA is TGCGCCAGCAGCCTCGACAGGGGGGAAAACATTCAGTACTTC. The encoded protein is CASSLDRGENIQYF.